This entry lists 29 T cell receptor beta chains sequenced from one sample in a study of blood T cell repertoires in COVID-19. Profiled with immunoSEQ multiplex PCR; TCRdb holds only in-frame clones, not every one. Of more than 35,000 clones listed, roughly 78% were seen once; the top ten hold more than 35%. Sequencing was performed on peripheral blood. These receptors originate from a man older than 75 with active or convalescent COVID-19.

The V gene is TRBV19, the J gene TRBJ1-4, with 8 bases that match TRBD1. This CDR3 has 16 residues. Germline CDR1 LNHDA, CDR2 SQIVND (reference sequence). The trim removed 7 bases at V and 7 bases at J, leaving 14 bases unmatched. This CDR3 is CASTGGYSTRVEKLFF. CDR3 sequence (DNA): TGTGCCAGTACAGGGGGCTACTCAACCCGAGTTGAAAAACTGTTTTTT. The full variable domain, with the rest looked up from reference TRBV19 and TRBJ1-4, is DGGITQSPKYLFRKEGQNVTLSCEQNLNHDAMYWYRQDPGQGLRLIYYSQIVNDFQKGDIAEGYSVSREKKESFPLTVTSAQKNPTAFYLCASTGGYSTRVEKLFFGSGTQLSVL.

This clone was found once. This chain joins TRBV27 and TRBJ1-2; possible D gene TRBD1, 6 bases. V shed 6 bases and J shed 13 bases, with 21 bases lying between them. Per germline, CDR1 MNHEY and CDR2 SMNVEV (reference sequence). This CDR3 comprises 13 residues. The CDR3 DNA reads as TGTGCCAGCAGATCAAGGGGGGGGAATCGGCCCACCTTC. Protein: CASRSRGGNRPTF.

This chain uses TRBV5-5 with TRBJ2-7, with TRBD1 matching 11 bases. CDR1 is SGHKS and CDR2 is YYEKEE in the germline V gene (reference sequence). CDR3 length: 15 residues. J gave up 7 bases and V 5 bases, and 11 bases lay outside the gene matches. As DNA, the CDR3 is TGTGCCAGCAGTGTCGCCGGGACAGGGGGTCGGGAGCAGTACTTC. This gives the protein CASSVAGTGGREQYF.

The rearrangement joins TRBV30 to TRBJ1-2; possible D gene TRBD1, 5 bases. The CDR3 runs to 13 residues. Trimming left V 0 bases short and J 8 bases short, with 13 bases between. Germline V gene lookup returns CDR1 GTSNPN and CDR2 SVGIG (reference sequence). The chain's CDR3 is CAWSVQVGLGYTF. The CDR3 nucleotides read TGTGCCTGGAGTGTACAGGTGGGGTTGGGCTACACCTTC.

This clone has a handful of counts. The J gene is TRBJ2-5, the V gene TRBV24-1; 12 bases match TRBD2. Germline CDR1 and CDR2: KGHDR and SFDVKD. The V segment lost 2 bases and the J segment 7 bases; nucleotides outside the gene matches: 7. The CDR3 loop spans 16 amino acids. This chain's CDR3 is CATSDSLAGGHGTQYF. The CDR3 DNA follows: TGTGCCACCAGTGATTCCCTAGCGGGGGGGCATGGGACCCAGTACTTC.

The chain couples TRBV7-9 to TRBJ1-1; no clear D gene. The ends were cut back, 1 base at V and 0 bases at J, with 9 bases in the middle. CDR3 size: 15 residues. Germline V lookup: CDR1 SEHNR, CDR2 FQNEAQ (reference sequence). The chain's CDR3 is CASSLDSGMNTEAFF. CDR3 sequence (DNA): TGTGCCAGCAGCTTAGATTCGGGTATGAACACTGAAGCTTTCTTT. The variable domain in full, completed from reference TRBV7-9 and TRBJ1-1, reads DTGVSQNPRHKITKRGQNVTFRCDPISEHNRLYWYRQTLGQGPEFLTYFQNEAQLEKSRLLSDRFSAERPKGSFSTLEIQRTEQGDSAMYLCASSLDSGMNTEAFFGQGTRLTVV.

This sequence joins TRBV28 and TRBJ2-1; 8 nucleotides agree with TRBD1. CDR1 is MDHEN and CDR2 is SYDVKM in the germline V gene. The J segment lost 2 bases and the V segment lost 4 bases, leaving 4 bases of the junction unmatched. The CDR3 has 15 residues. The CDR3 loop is CASSWADRAYNEQFF. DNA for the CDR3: TGTGCCAGCAGTTGGGCGGACAGGGCCTACAATGAGCAGTTCTTC.

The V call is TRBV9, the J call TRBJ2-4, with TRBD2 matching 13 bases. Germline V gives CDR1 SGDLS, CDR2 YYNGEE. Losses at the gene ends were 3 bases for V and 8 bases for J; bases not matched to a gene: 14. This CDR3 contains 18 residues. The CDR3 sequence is CASSGDQGLAGKGDIQYF. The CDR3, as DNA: TGTGCCAGCAGCGGAGATCAGGGACTAGCGGGGAAGGGGGACATTCAGTACTTC.

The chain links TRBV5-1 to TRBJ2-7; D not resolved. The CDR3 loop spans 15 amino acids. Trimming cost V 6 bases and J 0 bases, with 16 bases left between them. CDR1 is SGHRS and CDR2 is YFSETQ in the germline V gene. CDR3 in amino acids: CASTKQPLNSYEQYF. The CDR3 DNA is TGCGCCAGCACCAAACAGCCGTTGAACTCCTACGAGCAGTACTTC.

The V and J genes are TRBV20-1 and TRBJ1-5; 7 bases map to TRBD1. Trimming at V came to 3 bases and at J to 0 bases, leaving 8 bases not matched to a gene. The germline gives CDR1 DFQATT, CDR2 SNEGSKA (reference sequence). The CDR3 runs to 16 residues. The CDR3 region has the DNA TGCAGTGCTAGTGGACCGGGACAGTATAGCAATCAGCCCCAGCATTTT. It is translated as CSASGPGQYSNQPQHF.

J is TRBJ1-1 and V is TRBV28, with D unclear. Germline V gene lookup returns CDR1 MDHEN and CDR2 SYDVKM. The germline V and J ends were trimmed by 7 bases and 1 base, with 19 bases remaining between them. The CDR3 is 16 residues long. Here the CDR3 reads CASIPRVAGGNTEAFF. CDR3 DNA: TGTGCCAGCATCCCAAGGGTGGCAGGAGGGAACACTGAAGCTTTCTTT.

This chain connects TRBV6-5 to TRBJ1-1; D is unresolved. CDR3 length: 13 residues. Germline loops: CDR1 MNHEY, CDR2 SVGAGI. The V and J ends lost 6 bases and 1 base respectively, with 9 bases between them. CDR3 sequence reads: CASSARENTEAFF. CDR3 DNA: TGTGCCAGCAGCGCTCGGGAGAACACTGAAGCTTTCTTT.

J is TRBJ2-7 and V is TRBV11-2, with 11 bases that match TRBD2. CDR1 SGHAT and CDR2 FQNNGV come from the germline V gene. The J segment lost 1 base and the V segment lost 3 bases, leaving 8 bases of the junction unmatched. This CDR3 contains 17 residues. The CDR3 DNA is TGTGCCAGCAGCTTGGACTCGGGACTAGCGGAGTCCTACGAGCAGTACTTC. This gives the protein CASSLDSGLAESYEQYF.

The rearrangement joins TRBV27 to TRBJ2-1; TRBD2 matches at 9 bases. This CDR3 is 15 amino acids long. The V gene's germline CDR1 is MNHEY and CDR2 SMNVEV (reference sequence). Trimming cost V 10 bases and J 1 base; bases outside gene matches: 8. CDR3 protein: CATLAGERSYNEQFF. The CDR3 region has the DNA TGTGCCACCTTAGCGGGGGAGAGATCCTACAATGAGCAGTTCTTC.

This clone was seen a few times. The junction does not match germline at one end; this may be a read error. CDR3 bases: TGTGCTAGCAGCTACGACAGGGCAGGCGAGCAGTACTTC. The encoded protein is CASSYDRAGEQYF. This chain links TRBV7-7 with TRBJ2-7; 7 positions agree with TRBD1. There are 13 residues in the CDR3. Germline CDR1 is SSHAT and CDR2 is FNYEAQ (reference sequence).

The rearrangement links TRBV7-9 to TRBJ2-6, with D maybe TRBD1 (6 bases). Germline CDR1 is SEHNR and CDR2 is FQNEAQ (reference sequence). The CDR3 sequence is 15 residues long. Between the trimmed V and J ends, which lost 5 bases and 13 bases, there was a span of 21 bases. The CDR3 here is CASSPQGPSRPVLTF. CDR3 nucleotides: TGTGCCAGCAGCCCACAGGGACCCTCACGTCCTGTCCTGACTTTC.

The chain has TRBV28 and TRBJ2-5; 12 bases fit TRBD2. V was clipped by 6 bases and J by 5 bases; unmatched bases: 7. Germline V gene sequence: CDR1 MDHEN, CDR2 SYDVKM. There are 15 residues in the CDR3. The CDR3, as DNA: TGTGCCAGCAGGGGAAGGACTAGCGGGGTTGAGACCCAGTACTTC. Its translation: CASRGRTSGVETQYF.

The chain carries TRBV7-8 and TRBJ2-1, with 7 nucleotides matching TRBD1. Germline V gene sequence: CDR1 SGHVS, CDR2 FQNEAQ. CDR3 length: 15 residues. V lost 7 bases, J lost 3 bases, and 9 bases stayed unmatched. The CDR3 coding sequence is TGTGCCAGCACCCTGACAGGGCCCTACTACAATGAGCAGTTCTTC. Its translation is CASTLTGPYYNEQFF.

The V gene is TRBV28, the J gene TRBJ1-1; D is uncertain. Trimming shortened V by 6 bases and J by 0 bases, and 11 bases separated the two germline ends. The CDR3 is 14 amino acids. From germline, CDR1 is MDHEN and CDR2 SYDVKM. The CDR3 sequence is CASRATIMNTEAFF. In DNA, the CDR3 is TGTGCCAGCAGGGCAACGATTATGAACACTGAAGCTTTCTTT.

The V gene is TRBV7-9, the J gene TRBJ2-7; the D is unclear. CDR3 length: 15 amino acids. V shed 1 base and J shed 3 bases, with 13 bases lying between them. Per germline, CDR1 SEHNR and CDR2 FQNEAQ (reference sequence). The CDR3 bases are TGTGCCAGCAGCTTAGGTTTTAGTCAGGACTACGAGCAGTACTTC. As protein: CASSLGFSQDYEQYF. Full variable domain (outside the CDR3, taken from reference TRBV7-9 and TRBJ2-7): DTGVSQNPRHKITKRGQNVTFRCDPISEHNRLYWYRQTLGQGPEFLTYFQNEAQLEKSRLLSDRFSAERPKGSFSTLEIQRTEQGDSAMYLCASSLGFSQDYEQYFGPGTRLTVT.

The CDR3 coding sequence is TGCAGCGTTGAAACGGCGGGAGACGGGAGCTCCTACAATGAGCAGTTCTTC. This translates into CSVETAGDGSSYNEQFF. V gene TRBV29-1 combines with J gene TRBJ2-1, with TRBD2 matching 7 bases. This CDR3 comprises 17 residues. Germline loops: CDR1 SQVTM, CDR2 ANQGSEA. Trimming removed 2 bases from V and 0 bases from J; junction bases left unmatched: 10.

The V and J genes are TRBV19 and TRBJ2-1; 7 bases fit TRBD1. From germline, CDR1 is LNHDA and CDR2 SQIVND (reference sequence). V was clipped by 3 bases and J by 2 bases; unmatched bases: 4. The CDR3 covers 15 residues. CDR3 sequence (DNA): TGTGCCAGTAGTATCGAGGGGGCTACCTACAATGAGCAGTTCTTC. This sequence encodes CASSIEGATYNEQFF.

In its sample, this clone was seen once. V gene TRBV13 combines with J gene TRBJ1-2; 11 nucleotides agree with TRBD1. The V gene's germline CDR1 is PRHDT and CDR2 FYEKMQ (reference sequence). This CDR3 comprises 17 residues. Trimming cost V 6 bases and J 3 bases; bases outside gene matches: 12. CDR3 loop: CASSLRDRGSLDYGYTF. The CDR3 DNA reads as TGTGCCAGCAGTTTACGGGACAGGGGGTCCCTTGACTATGGCTACACCTTC.

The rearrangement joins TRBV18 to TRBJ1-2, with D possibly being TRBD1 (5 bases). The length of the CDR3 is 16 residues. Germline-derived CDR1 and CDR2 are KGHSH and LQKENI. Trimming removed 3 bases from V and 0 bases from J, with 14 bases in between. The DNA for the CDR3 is TGTGCCAGCTCACCGCTCCCGACAGCAACTAACTATGGCTACACCTTC. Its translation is CASSPLPTATNYGYTF.

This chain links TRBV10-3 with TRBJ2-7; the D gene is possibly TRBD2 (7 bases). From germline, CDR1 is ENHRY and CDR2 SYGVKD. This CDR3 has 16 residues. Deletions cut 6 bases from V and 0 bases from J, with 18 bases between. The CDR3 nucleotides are TGTGCCATCAGCAATCCGTTGGCGGGGGCCTCCTACGAGCAGTACTTC. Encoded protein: CAISNPLAGASYEQYF.

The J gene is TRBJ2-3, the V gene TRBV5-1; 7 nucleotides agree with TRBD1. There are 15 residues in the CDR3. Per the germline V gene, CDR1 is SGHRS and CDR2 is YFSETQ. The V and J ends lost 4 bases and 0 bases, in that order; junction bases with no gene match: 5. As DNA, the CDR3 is TGCGCCAGCAGCCCCGGGGACAGCAGCACAGATACGCAGTATTTT. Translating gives CASSPGDSSTDTQYF.

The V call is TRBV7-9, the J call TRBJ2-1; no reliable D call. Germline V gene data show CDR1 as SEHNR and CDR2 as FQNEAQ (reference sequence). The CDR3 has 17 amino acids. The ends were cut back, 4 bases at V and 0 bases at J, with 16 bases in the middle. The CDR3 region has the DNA TGTGCCAGCAGCTCAGCCTACGGGTTGAGCTCCTACAATGAGCAGTTCTTC. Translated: CASSSAYGLSSYNEQFF.

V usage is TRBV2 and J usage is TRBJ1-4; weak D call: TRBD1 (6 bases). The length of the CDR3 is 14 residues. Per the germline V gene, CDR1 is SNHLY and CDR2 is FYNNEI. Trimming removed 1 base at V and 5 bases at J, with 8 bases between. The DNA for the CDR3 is TGTGCCAGCAGTGAAGAGGGGACAAATGAAAAACTGTTTTTT. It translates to CASSEEGTNEKLFF. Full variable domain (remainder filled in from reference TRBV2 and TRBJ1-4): EPEVTQTPSHQVTQMGQEVILRCVPISNHLYFYWYRQILGQKVEFLVSFYNNEISEKSEIFDDQFSVERPDGSNFTLKIRSTKLEDSAMYFCASSEEGTNEKLFFGSGTQLSVL.

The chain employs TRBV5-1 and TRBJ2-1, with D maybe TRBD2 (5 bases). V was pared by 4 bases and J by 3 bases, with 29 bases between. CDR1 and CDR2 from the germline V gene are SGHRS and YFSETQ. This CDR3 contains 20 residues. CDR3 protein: CASSPEINSRSRGNYNEQFF. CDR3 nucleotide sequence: TGCGCCAGCAGCCCCGAGATAAACTCGCGGTCCAGAGGGAACTACAATGAGCAGTTCTTC. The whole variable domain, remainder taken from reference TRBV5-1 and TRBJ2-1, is KAGVTQTPRYLIKTRGQQVTLSCSPISGHRSVSWYQQTPGQGLQFLFEYFSETQRNKGNFPGRFSGRQFSNSRSEMNVSTLELGDSALYLCASSPEINSRSRGNYNEQFFGPGTRLTVL.